This T cell receptor beta chain was sequenced for a study of T-cell reconstitution after alpha-beta-depleted transplantation in children. Study observations and caveats: After transplant, high TCRbeta diversity at day 60 in some patients arose from surviving recipient T cells and thymic progenitors.

Unique molecular identifiers were used to barcode this TCRbeta library. TCRdb re-analysed the PCR reads in MiXCR, keeping a single row per CDR3 protein. The sample has about 510,000 distinct CDR3 sequences, roughly 11% seen once. This clonotype was seen a handful of times. Its target is not known. The CDR3 spans 13 residues. The V and J ends lost 3 bases and 2 bases, in that order; junction bases with no gene match: 1. Germline V lookup: CDR1 LGHNA, CDR2 YSLEER. This TCR came from a female patient aged 2 to 10 who had a stem cell transplant for aplastic anemia, so the T cells may come from the graft donor. The V gene is TRBV4-3, the J gene TRBJ2-7, with 7 bases fitting TRBD1. The material was PBMCs, mostly from graft donor cells, obtained 180 days after TCRalphabeta/CD19-depleted stem cell transplant. This chain's CDR3 is CASSQQGAYEQYF. In DNA form, the CDR3 reads TGCGCCAGCAGCCAGCAGGGGGCCTACGAGCAGTACTTC.